Listed below are T cell receptor beta chains from one sample, sequenced in a study of CD8 T cells in ankylosing spondylitis. One entry per CDR3 protein, called by TCRdb with MiXCR from the 5' RACE reads. The sample holds approximately 340,000 distinct CDR3 sequences, approximately 15% seen once. The specimen sequenced was blood, either unsorted or a sorted T cell fraction (not recorded which). All receptors derive from a male donor with ankylosing spondylitis or in good health (not recorded which). Each CDR3 is given with its conserved first and last residue. A D gene is named only where the DNA matches it firmly. Only some rows state a clone size, as once, few, many or a class for expanded clones.

V	J	size	D	CDR3	DNA
TRBV12-3/TRBV12-4	TRBJ1-1	-	-	CASVGLNTEAFF	TGTGCCAGCGTGGGACTGAACACTGAAGCTTTCTTT
TRBV20-1	TRBJ2-3	-	-	CSAGEDTQYF	TGCAGTGCTGGGGAAGATACGCAGTATTTT
TRBV6-5	TRBJ1-4	-	TRBD1	CASSTLGQLATNEKLFF	TGTGCCAGCAGTACTCTGGGACAGCTAGCAACTAATGAAAAACTGTTTTTT
TRBV12-3/TRBV12-4	TRBJ2-7	-	-	CASSKTGKYGQYF	TGTGCCAGCAGTAAAACAGGGAAATACGGGCAGTACTTC
TRBV7-2	TRBJ2-7	-	TRBD2	CASRLGGTYEQYF	TGTGCCAGCCGCCTCGGGGGGACCTACGAGCAGTACTTC
TRBV6-1	TRBJ1-2	-	-	CASSEGTNNYGYTF	TGTGCCAGCAGTGAGGGTACCAACAACTATGGCTACACCTTC
TRBV7-9	TRBJ2-5	few	-	CASSAGTVGMETQYF	TGTGCCAGCAGCGCCGGGACGGTGGGGATGGAGACCCAGTACTTC
TRBV5-1	TRBJ2-7	few	-	CASRGDSSSYEQYF	TGCGCCAGCAGGGGGGACTCATCCTCCTACGAGCAGTACTTC
TRBV5-1	TRBJ2-7	few	TRBD1	CASSLPGQGWQYF	TGCGCCAGCAGCTTGCCGGGACAGGGTTGGCAGTACTTC
TRBV7-9	TRBJ2-1	-	-	CASSFEPSNEQFF	TGTGCCAGCAGCTTTGAACCCTCTAATGAGCAGTTCTTC
TRBV7-8	TRBJ2-6	-	-	CASTTPRASGANVLTF	TGTGCCAGCACCACACCCCGGGCCTCTGGGGCCAACGTCCTGACTTTC
TRBV25-1	TRBJ2-7	-	-	CASSEGGTVYEQYF	TGTGCCAGCAGTGAAGGAGGGACAGTATACGAGCAGTACTTC
TRBV4-1	TRBJ2-6	-	-	CASSHQPRGSGANVLTF	TGCGCCAGCAGCCATCAACCTAGGGGATCAGGGGCCAACGTCCTGACTTTC
TRBV5-1	TRBJ2-2	few	-	CASSLAVVPSSNTGELFF	TGCGCCAGCAGCTTGGCCGTAGTTCCCTCTTCGAACACCGGGGAGCTGTTTTTT
TRBV6-1	TRBJ1-2	few	-	CASSEAGVGYTF	TGTGCCAGCAGTGAGGCAGGGGTGGGCTACACCTTC
TRBV7-2	TRBJ2-5	few	-	CASTSYQGQFQETQYF	TGTGCCAGCACCTCATACCAGGGGCAGTTTCAAGAGACCCAGTACTTC
TRBV20-1	TRBJ2-7	many	TRBD2	CSAEGLAAPIIGEQYF	TGCAGTGCTGAAGGACTAGCGGCTCCCATCATCGGCGAGCAGTACTTC
TRBV15	TRBJ2-7	few	-	CATSSPGGGPLYEQYF	TGTGCCACCAGCTCCCCAGGGGGGGGCCCCCTCTACGAGCAGTACTTC
TRBV12-3/TRBV12-4	TRBJ2-5	-	TRBD1	CASSFKVATGTGAQETQYF	TGTGCCAGCAGTTTCAAGGTCGCGACAGGGACAGGGGCCCAAGAGACCCAGTACTTC
TRBV3-1	TRBJ2-1	-	TRBD1	CASSQDRPGTGMGEQFF	TGTGCCAGCAGCCAAGATCGTCCCGGGACAGGGATGGGCGAGCAGTTCTTC
TRBV7-2	TRBJ2-7	-	-	CASSLSRGGLYEQYF	TGTGCCAGCAGCCTCTCCCGCGGGGGCTTATACGAGCAGTACTTC
TRBV25-1	TRBJ2-3	few	-	CASRIGDTQYF	TGTGCCAGCAGGATTGGGGATACGCAGTATTTT
TRBV3-1	TRBJ2-7	-	-	CASSQSLAETYEQYF	TGTGCCAGCAGCCAATCACTAGCAGAAACCTACGAGCAGTACTTC
TRBV12-3/TRBV12-4	TRBJ2-1	-	TRBD2	CASSLAGGVTYNEQFF	TGTGCCAGCAGTTTAGCGGGGGGGGTCACCTACAATGAGCAGTTCTTC
TRBV5-1	TRBJ2-3	many	-	CASSLDGGRQDTQYF	TGCGCCAGCAGCTTGGACGGCGGGCGCCAGGATACGCAGTATTTT
TRBV29-1	TRBJ1-1	-	TRBD1	CSASTGGIGFAEAFF	TGCAGCGCATCGACAGGGGGCATTGGATTTGCTGAAGCTTTCTTT
TRBV10-3	TRBJ1-2	-	-	CAINPRALANYGYTF	TGTGCCATCAACCCAAGGGCCCTAGCTAACTATGGCTACACCTTC
TRBV6-5	TRBJ2-1	few	-	CASSFSGGSGNNEQFF	TGTGCCAGCAGTTTCTCAGGGGGTAGCGGGAACAATGAGCAGTTCTTC
TRBV12-3/TRBV12-4	TRBJ1-1	many	-	CASGDLTMGTEAFF	TGTGCCAGCGGGGACCTAACGATGGGCACTGAAGCTTTCTTT
TRBV5-6	TRBJ2-7	-	-	CASSIYLGVPGQYF	TGTGCCAGCAGCATCTACCTGGGAGTTCCGGGGCAGTACTTC
TRBV5-1	TRBJ2-3	-	-	CASSLYLPSNTQYF	TGCGCCAGCAGCTTATATCTACCCTCGAATACGCAGTATTTT
TRBV9	TRBJ1-2	-	-	CASTTGTTNYGYTF	TGTGCCAGCACCACCGGGACAACTAACTATGGCTACACCTTC
TRBV7-9	TRBJ1-6	few	TRBD1	CASSLWRGQGDSPLHF	TGTGCCAGCAGCTTATGGAGGGGGCAGGGAGACTCACCCCTCCACTTT
TRBV5-6	TRBJ1-2	few	TRBD1	CASSRGEDRTIYGYTF	TGTGCCAGCAGCCGAGGGGAGGACAGGACTATCTATGGCTACACCTTC
TRBV4-1	TRBJ2-4	many	-	CASTDTGVAKNIQYF	TGCGCCAGCACCGATACAGGTGTAGCCAAAAACATTCAGTACTTC
TRBV7-2	TRBJ2-7	few	TRBD2	CASSPRTSAYYEQYF	TGTGCCAGCAGCCCTAGGACTAGCGCTTACTACGAGCAGTACTTC
TRBV7-9	TRBJ2-1	-	TRBD2	CASSPPGLAGSNEQFF	TGTGCCAGCAGCCCACCGGGACTAGCGGGTTCCAATGAGCAGTTCTTC
TRBV27	TRBJ2-7	-	TRBD1	CASSFRGQGPHEQYF	TGTGCCAGCAGCTTTCGGGGACAGGGGCCCCACGAGCAGTACTTC
TRBV7-2	TRBJ1-2	few	-	CASSPYIYYGYTF	TGTGCCAGCAGCCCTTACATCTACTATGGCTACACCTTC
TRBV6-1	TRBJ2-3	-	-	CASTWTGEGDTQYF	TGTGCCAGCACCTGGACCGGCGAGGGAGATACGCAGTATTTT
TRBV18	TRBJ1-3	few	-	CASSPDSARDTIYF	TGTGCCAGCTCACCCGACAGTGCCAGAGACACCATATATTTT
TRBV4-2	TRBJ2-5	-	-	CASSQDREGRETQYF	TGTGCCAGCAGCCAAGATAGAGAGGGTCGGGAGACCCAGTACTTC
TRBV5-6	TRBJ1-2	few	-	CASSAAENYGYTF	TGTGCCAGCAGCGCGGCGGAGAACTATGGCTACACCTTC
TRBV29-1	TRBJ1-1	many	-	CSGSVGNTEAFF	TGCAGCGGTTCTGTGGGGAACACTGAAGCTTTCTTT
TRBV4-2	TRBJ2-7	few	TRBD1	CASSQEDRGVWEQYF	TGTGCCAGCAGCCAAGAGGACAGGGGGGTTTGGGAGCAGTACTTC
TRBV12-3/TRBV12-4	TRBJ2-7	few	TRBD1	CASSPYRGREQYF	TGTGCCAGCAGTCCTTACAGGGGGCGCGAGCAGTACTTC